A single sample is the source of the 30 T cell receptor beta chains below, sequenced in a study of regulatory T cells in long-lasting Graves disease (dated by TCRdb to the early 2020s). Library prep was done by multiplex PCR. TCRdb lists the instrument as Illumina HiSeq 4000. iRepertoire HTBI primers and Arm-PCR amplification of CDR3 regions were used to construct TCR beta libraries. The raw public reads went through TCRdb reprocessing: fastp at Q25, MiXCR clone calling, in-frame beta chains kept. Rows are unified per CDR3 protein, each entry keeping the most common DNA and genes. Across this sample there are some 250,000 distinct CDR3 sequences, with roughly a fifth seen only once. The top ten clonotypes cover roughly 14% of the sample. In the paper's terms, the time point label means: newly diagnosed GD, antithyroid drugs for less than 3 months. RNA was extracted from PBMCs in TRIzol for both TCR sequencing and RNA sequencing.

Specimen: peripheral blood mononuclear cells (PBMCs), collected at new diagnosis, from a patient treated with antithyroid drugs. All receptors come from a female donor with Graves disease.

CDR3 residues: CASSEIGGQRDYGYTF. CDR3 nucleotide sequence: TGCGCCAGCAGTGAAATTGGGGGACAGAGAGACTATGGCTACACCTTC. The chain joins TRBV10-1 to TRBJ1-2, with 7 bases that match TRBD1. The CDR3 length is 16 residues. Germline CDR1 and CDR2: WNHNN and SYGVQD (reference sequence). Trimming removed 3 bases from V and 3 bases from J; junction bases left unmatched: 10.

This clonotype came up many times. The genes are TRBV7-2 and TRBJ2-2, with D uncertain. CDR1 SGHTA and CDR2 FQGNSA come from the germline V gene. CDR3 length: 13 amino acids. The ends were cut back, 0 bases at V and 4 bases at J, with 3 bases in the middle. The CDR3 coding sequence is TGTGCCAGCAGCTTAGCGTTCACCGGGGAGCTGTTTTTT. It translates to CASSLAFTGELFF.

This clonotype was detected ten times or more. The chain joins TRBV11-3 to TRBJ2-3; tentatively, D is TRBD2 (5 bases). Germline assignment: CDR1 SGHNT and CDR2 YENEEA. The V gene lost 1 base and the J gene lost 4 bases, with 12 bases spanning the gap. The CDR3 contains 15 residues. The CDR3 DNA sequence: TGTGCCAGCAGCTTAGTTTCGAGGGAGTCAGATACGCAGTATTTT. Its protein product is CASSLVSRESDTQYF.

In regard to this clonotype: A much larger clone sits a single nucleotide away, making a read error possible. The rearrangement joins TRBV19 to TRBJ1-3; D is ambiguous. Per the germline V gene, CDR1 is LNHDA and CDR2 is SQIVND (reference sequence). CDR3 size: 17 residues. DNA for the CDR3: TGTGCCAGTCGTATCATTCTTCGGCAGAGATCTGGAAACACCATATATTTT. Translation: CASRIILRQRSGNTIYF.

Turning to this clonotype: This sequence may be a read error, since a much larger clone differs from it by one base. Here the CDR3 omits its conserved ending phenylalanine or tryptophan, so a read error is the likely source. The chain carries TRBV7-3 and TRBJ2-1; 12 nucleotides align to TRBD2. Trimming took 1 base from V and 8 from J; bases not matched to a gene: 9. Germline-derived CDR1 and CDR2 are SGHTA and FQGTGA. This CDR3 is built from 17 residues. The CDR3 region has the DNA TGTGCCAGCAGCTTAAGAACCGGACTAGCGGGAATCTATGAGCAGTTCTTA. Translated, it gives CASSLRTGLAGIYEQFL.

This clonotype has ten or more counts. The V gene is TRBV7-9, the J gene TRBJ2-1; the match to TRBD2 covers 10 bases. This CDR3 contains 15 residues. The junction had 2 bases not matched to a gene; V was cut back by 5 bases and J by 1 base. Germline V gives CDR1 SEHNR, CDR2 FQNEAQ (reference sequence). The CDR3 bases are TGTGCCAGCAGCCAACTAGCGGGGTCCTACAATGAGCAGTTCTTC. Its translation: CASSQLAGSYNEQFF.

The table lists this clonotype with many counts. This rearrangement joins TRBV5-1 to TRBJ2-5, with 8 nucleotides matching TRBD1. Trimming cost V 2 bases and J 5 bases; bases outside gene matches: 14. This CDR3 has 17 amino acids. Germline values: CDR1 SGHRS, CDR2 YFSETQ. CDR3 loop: CASSLTGGTGIYETQYF. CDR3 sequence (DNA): TGCGCCAGCAGCTTAACAGGAGGGACAGGCATCTATGAGACCCAGTACTTC.

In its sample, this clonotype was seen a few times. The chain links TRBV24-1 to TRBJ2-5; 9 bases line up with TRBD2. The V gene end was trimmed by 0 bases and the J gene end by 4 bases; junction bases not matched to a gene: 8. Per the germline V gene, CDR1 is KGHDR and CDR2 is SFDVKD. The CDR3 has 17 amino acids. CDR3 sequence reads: CATSDLRGGGRAETQYF. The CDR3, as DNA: TGTGCCACCAGTGATTTGAGGGGTGGCGGGAGGGCAGAGACCCAGTACTTC.

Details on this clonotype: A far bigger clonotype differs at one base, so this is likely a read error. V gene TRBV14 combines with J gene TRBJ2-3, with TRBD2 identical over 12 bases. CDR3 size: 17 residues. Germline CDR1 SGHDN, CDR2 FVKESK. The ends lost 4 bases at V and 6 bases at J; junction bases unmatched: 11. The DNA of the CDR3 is TGTGCCAGCAGCCTCGGGGGAGGACTAGCGGGGTTGGATACGCAGTATTTT. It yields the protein CASSLGGGLAGLDTQYF.

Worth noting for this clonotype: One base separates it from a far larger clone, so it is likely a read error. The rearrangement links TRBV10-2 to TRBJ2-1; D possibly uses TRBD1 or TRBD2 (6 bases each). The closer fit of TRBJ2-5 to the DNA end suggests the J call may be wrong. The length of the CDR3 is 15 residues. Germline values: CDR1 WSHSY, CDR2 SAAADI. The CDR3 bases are TGCGCCAGCAGTGAGTCCACGACAGGCGGGGAGGCCCAGTACTTC. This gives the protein CASSESTTGGEAQYF.

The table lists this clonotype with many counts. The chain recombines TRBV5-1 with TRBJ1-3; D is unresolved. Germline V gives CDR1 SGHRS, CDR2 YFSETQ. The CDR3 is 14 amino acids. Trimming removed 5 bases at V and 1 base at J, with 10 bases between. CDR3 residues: CASSRENSGNTIYF. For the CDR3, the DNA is TGCGCCAGCAGTAGGGAAAATTCTGGAAACACCATATATTTT.

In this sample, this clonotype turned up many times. The chain's CDR3 is CASSSLSYEQYF. In nucleotides, the CDR3 is TGTGCCAGCAGCTCCTTGTCCTACGAGCAGTACTTC. V and J are TRBV7-2 and TRBJ2-7; D is uncertain. Germline loops: CDR1 SGHTA, CDR2 FQGNSA. Deletions cut 4 bases from V and 1 base from J, with 5 bases between. CDR3 length equals 12 residues.

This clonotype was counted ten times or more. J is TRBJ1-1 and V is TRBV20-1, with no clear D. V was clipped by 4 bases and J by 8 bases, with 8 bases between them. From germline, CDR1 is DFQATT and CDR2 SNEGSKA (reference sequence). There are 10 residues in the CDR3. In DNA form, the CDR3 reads TGCAGTGCTATAAAGCGAGAAGCTTTCTTT. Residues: CSAIKREAFF.

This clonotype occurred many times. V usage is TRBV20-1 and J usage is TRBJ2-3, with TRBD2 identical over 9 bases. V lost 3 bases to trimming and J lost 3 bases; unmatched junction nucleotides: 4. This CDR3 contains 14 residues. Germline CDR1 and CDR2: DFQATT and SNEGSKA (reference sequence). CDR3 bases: TGCAGTGCTAGCCTAGCGGGATTTACAGATACGCAGTATTTT. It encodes CSASLAGFTDTQYF.

The CDR3 DNA reads TGCGCCAGCAGCCACACCGGGAAAGGTTACGAGCAGTACTTC. This gives the protein CASSHTGKGYEQYF. The chain carries TRBV4-3 and TRBJ2-7; TRBD2 might be the D (5 bases). Germline-derived CDR1 and CDR2 are LGHNA and YSLEER. Trimming left V 3 bases short and J 4 bases short, with 13 bases between. The length of the CDR3 is 14 residues.

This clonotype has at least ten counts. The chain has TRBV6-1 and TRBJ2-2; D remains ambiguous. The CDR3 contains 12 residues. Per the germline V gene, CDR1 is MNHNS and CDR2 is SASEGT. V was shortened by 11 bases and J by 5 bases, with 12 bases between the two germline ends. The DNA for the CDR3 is TGTGCCGCCGACCACCGGACCGGGGAGCTGTTTTTT. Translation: CAADHRTGELFF.

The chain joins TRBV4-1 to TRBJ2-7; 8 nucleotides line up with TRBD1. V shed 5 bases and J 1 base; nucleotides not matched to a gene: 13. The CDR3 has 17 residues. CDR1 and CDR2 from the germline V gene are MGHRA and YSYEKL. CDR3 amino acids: CASSSPVRDRRSYEQYF. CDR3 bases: TGCGCCAGCAGCTCCCCCGTCCGGGACAGGAGATCCTACGAGCAGTACTTC.

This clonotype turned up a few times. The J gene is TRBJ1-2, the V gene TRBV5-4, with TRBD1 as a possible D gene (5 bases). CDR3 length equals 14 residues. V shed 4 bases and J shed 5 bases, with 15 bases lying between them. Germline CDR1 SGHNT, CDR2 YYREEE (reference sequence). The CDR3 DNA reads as TGTGCCAGCAGCACTCAGGGTGCACTATATGGCTACACCTTC. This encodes CASSTQGALYGYTF.

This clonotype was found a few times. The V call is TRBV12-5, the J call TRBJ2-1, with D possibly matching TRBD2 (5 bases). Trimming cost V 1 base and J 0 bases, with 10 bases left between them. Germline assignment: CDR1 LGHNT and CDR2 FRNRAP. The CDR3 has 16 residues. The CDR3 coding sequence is TGTGCTAGTGGTTTGGACCCCGGACTCTCCTACAATGAGCAGTTCTTC. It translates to CASGLDPGLSYNEQFF.

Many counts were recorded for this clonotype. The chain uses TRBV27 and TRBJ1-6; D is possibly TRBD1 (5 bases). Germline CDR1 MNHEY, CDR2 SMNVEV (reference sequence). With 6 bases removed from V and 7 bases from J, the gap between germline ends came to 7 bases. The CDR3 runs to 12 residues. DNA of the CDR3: TGTGCCAGCAGAGACAGAAATTCACCCCTCCACTTT. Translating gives CASRDRNSPLHF.

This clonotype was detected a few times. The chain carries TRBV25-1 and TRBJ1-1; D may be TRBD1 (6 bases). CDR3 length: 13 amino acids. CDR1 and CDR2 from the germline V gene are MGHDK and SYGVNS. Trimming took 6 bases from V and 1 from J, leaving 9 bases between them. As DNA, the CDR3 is TGTGCCAGCAGAGCAGGGGAGAACACTGAAGCTTTCTTT. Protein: CASRAGENTEAFF. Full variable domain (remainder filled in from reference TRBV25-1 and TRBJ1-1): EADIYQTPRYLVIGTGKKITLECSQTMGHDKMYWYQQDPGMELHLIHYSYGVNSTEKGDLSSESTVSRIRTEHFPLTLESARPSHTSQYLCASRAGENTEAFFGQGTRLTVV.

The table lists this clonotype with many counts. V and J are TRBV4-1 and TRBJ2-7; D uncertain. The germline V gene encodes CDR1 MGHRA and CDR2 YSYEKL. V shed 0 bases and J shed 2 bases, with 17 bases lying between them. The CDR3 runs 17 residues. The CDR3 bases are TGCGCCAGCAGCCAAGAAGGTTGGGCTGACGCAACCTACGAGCAGTACTTC. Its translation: CASSQEGWADATYEQYF.

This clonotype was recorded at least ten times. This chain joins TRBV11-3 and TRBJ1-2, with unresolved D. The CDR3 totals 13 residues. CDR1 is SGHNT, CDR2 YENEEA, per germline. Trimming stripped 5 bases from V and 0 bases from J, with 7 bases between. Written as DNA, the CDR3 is TGTGCCAGCAGCCCAAGAGCTAACTATGGCTACACCTTC. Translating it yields CASSPRANYGYTF.

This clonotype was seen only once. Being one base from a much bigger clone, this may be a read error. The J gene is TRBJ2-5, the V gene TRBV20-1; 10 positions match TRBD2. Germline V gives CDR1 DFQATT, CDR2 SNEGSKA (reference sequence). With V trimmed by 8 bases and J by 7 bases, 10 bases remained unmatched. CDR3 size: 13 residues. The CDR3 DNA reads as TGCAGTCGGGGACTAGCGAAGGACGGGACCCAGTACTTC. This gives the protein CSRGLAKDGTQYF.

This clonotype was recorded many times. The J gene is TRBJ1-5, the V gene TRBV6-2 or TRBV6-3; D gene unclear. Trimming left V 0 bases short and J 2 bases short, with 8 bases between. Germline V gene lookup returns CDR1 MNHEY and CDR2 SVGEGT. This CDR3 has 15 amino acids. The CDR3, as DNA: TGTGCCAGCAGTTACTCGATTGTGGGCAATCAGCCCCAGCATTTT. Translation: CASSYSIVGNQPQHF.

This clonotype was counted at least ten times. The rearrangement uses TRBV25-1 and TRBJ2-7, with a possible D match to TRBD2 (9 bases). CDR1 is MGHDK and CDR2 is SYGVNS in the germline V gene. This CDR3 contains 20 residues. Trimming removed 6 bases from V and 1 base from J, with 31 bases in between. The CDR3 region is CASRTDRGGTASGNSYEQYF. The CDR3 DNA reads TGTGCCAGCAGAACAGACAGGGGTGGTACGGCTAGCGGGAATTCCTACGAGCAGTACTTC.

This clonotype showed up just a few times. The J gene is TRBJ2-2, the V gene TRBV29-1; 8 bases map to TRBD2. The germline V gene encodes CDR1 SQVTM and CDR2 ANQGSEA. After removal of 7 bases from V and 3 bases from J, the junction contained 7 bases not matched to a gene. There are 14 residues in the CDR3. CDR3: CSGETGGDTGELFF. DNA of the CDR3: TGCAGCGGGGAGACGGGGGGGGACACCGGGGAGCTGTTTTTT.

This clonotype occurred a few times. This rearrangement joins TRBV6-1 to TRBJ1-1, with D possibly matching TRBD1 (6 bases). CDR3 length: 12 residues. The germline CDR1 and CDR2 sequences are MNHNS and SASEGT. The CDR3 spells CASALQGTEAFF. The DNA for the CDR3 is TGTGCTTCTGCGCTTCAGGGGACTGAAGCTTTCTTT.

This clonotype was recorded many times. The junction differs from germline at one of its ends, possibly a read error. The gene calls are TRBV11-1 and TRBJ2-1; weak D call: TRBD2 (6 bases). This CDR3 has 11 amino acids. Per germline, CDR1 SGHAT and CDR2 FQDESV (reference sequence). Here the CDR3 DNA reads TGTGCCAGCAGCTGGCCCGGGACTCTTTCCTTC. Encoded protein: CASSWPGTLSF.

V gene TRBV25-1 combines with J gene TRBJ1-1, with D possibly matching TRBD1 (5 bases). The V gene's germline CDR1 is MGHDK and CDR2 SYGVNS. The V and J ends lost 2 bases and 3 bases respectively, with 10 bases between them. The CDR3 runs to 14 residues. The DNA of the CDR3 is TGTGCCAGCAGTGAAGGAGGGGTGTACACTGAAGCTTTCTTT. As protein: CASSEGGVYTEAFF.